Listed here are 5 T cell receptor beta chains from one sample, sequenced in a study of blood T cells in healthy people across ages. Combining a sample-barcoded 5' primer with a J-beta primer mix, a second PCR ran for 7 to 11 cycles. Via MiXCR, TCRdb re-called the 5' RACE reads, giving one row per CDR3 protein. The sample records about 1.8 million distinct CDR3 sequences, just under 50% being singletons. The material sequenced was blood. The receptors stem from a woman in her thirties or forties in good health.

V usage is TRBV7-9 and J usage is TRBJ2-7; tentative D call: TRBD1 (5 bases). The assigned J gene may be wrong: the sequence end matches TRBJ2-5 better. CDR1 and CDR2 from the germline V gene are SEHNR and FQNEAQ (reference sequence). The CDR3 consists of 13 residues. CDR3 bases: TGTGCCAGCAGGACAGACCTGATGGAGACCCAGTACTTC. Translated, it gives CASRTDLMETQYF.

The rearrangement uses TRBV7-9 and TRBJ2-7, with a possible D match to TRBD2 (6 bases). The assigned J gene may be wrong: the sequence end matches TRBJ2-5 better. Germline V gene data show CDR1 as SEHNR and CDR2 as FQNEAQ (reference sequence). The CDR3 loop spans 17 amino acids. CDR3 DNA: TGTGCCAGCAGCCCCCGACCAGGCGGTAATGCGGGGGAGACCCAGTACTTC. Translation gives CASSPRPGGNAGETQYF.

This sequence joins TRBV7-2 and TRBJ1-2; 8 bases agree with TRBD1. Trimming at V came to 4 bases and at J to 6 bases, leaving 7 bases not matched to a gene. Germline CDR1 SGHTA, CDR2 FQGNSA. The CDR3 contains 14 residues. CDR3 DNA: TGTGCCAGCAGCTCGAACAGGGGGTACGATGGCTACACCTTC. It is translated as CASSSNRGYDGYTF.

This clonotype was found a few times. This chain uses TRBV28 with TRBJ2-7, with D unclear. Trimming took 7 bases from V and 2 from J, leaving 15 bases between them. This CDR3 spans 14 amino acids. Germline values: CDR1 MDHEN, CDR2 SYDVKM. CDR3 loop: CASTVGSNAYEQYF. The CDR3 coding sequence is TGTGCCAGCACTGTTGGCTCCAACGCCTACGAGCAGTACTTC.

A word on this clonotype: One end of the junction fails to match germline, which may point to a read error. The chain recombines TRBV10-3 with TRBJ1-2; D unresolved. The CDR3 runs 12 residues. Germline V gene sequence: CDR1 ENHRY, CDR2 SYGVKD. CDR3 residues: CAIRESEGGYTF. The CDR3 region has the DNA TGTGCCATCAGGGAGTCGGAAGGAGGCTACACCTTC.